This T cell receptor beta chain was profiled in a study of graft-versus-host responses after intestinal transplantation. Turning to the study itself: Induction using anti-thymocyte globulin, followed by tacrolimus and steroids for 2 to 4 years, was given to all recipients.

The CDR3 extends over 11 amino acids. Germline V gene data show CDR1 as DFQATT and CDR2 as SNEGSKA (reference sequence). Overall study findings and caveats: Early post-transplant declines in HvG were associated with peak levels of circulating GvH clones.

With regard to this clone: Its antigen is currently unknown. A junction boundary mismatches the germline segment, possibly from a read error.

Sequencing was performed with immunoSEQ multiplex PCR; in TCRdb, only in-frame clones are kept and a portion is missing. The table has about 28,000 clones, around 85% seen once. This TCR was sampled from a human donor who received an intestinal transplant. The chain joins TRBV20-1 to TRBJ2-5; TRBD1 might be the D (5 bases). Sample: unstimulated CD8+ T cells sorted from spleen or lymph node cells, taken before intestinal transplant. CDR3 sequence reads: CSARDSARQHF. The CDR3 DNA sequence: TGCAGTGCTAGAGATTCGGCACGACAGCACTTC.